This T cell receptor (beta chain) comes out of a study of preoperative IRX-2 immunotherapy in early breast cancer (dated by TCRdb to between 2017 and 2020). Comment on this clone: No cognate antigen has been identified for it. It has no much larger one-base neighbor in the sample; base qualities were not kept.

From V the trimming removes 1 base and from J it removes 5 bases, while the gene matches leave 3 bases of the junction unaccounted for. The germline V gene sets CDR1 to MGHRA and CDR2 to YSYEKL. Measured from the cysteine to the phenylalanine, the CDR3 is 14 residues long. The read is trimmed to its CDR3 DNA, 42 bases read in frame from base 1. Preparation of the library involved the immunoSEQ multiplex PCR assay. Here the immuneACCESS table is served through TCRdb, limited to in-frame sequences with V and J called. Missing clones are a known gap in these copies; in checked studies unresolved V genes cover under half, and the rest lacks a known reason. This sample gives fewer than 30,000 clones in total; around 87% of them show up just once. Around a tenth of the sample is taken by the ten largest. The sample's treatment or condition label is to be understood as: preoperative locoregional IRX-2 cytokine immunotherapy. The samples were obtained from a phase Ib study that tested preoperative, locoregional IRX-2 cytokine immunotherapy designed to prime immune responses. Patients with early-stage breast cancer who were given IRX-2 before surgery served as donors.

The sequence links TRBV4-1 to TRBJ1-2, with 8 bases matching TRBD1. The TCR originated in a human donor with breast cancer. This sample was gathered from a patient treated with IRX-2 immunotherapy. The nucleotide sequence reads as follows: TGCGCCAGCAGCCAAGCAACAGGGGGATATGGCTACACCTTC. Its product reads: CASSQATGGYGYTF.